The 29 T cell receptor beta chains listed next were all sequenced from one sample in a study of cytomegalovirus exposure and HLA in healthy donors. The PCR had 60 Vbeta and 13 Jbeta primers. The data were produced by immunoSEQ multiplex PCR, yet TCRdb's version contains in-frame clones alone and is incomplete. The table shows roughly 180,000 clones, with roughly four fifths occurring only once. Sequencing was carried out using PBMCs. The receptors originated from a girl aged 10 to 17 in good health and CMV-seropositive.

The CDR3 is CASSLEGLAGNQETQYF. The CDR3 DNA sequence: TGCGCCAGCAGCTTGGAGGGACTAGCGGGGAACCAAGAGACCCAGTACTTC. This chain uses TRBV5-1 with TRBJ2-5; 13 bases fit TRBD2. Germline lookup yields CDR1 SGHRS and CDR2 YFSETQ. V was pared by 0 bases and J by 0 bases, with 2 bases of the junction left unmatched. The CDR3 is made up of 17 amino acids. Variable domain in full (rest from reference TRBV5-1 and TRBJ2-5): KAGVTQTPRYLIKTRGQQVTLSCSPISGHRSVSWYQQTPGQGLQFLFEYFSETQRNKGNFPGRFSGRQFSNSRSEMNVSTLELGDSALYLCASSLEGLAGNQETQYFGPGTRLLVL.

The chain combines TRBV14 with TRBJ2-3; possible D gene TRBD1, 6 bases. Trimming removed 4 bases from V and 2 bases from J, with 16 bases in between. Germline V lookup: CDR1 SGHDN, CDR2 FVKESK. The CDR3 is made up of 16 amino acids. CDR3 in DNA: TGTGCCAGCAGCCCGACAGGTCTACTTCACACAGATACGCAGTATTTT. Translating gives CASSPTGLLHTDTQYF.

This chain joins TRBV4-1 and TRBJ2-5; D may be TRBD1 (6 bases). Trimming left V 4 bases short and J 4 bases short, with 10 bases between. CDR3 length: 13 amino acids. From germline, CDR1 is MGHRA and CDR2 YSYEKL. This CDR3 is CASSLGRGETQYF. CDR3 coding DNA: TGCGCCAGCAGCCTGGGCAGGGGAGAGACCCAGTACTTC.

This CDR3 reads CASSPLTGSGQPQHF. CDR3 nucleotides: TGTGCCAGCAGCCCACTTACAGGGTCGGGTCAGCCCCAGCATTTT. The chain carries TRBV4-2 and TRBJ1-5, with TRBD1 as a possible D gene (6 bases). Germline V gene lookup returns CDR1 LGHNA and CDR2 YNFKEQ. Deletions cut 4 bases from V and 6 bases from J, with 16 bases between. The CDR3 contains 15 residues.

The rearrangement uses TRBV19 and TRBJ2-3; D may be TRBD1 (5 bases). CDR1 and CDR2 from the germline V gene are LNHDA and SQIVND (reference sequence). The CDR3 spans 16 residues. Trimming removed 8 bases from V and 0 bases from J, with 18 bases in between. CDR3 nucleotide sequence: TGTGCCAGTGGCCCTAGTCAGGGCCCTAGCACAGATACGCAGTATTTT. Its translation is CASGPSQGPSTDTQYF.

V and J are TRBV29-1 and TRBJ1-1; D may be TRBD1 (6 bases). The germline V and J ends were trimmed by 5 bases and 1 base, with 11 bases remaining between them. The germline CDR1 and CDR2 sequences are SQVTM and ANQGSEA. This CDR3 is built from 13 residues. The CDR3 is CSVPGTSNTEAFF. The CDR3 nucleotides are TGCAGCGTTCCCGGGACATCGAACACTGAAGCTTTCTTT.

The rearrangement links TRBV9 to TRBJ2-2; 13 nucleotides align to TRBD2. The CDR3 is 16 residues long. Trimming at V came to 4 bases and at J to 6 bases, leaving 6 bases not matched to a gene. Germline CDR1 reads SGDLS; CDR2 reads YYNGEE. The CDR3 sequence is CASSPTSGGSPGELFF. The CDR3, as DNA: TGTGCCAGCAGCCCGACTAGCGGGGGGTCCCCCGGGGAGCTGTTTTTT.

V is TRBV10-1 and J is TRBJ1-1, with D tentatively TRBD1 (5 bases). The germline V gene encodes CDR1 WNHNN and CDR2 SYGVQD (reference sequence). This CDR3 spans 13 amino acids. V was shortened by 6 bases and J by 1 base, with 9 bases between the two germline ends. CDR3 region: CASSRDENTEAFF. CDR3 DNA sequence: TGCGCCAGCAGCAGGGATGAGAACACTGAAGCTTTCTTT.

The chain combines TRBV7-8 with TRBJ2-2, with TRBD1 matching 8 bases. Germline V gives CDR1 SGHVS, CDR2 FQNEAQ. V trimming: 6 bases; J trimming: 3 bases; junction bases outside the gene matches: 6. There are 15 residues in the CDR3. CDR3 bases: TGTGCCAGCAGTCCCGGACAGGGCTACACCGGGGAGCTGTTTTTT. Its translation is CASSPGQGYTGELFF.

The J gene is TRBJ1-4, the V gene TRBV7-2; 7 nucleotides match TRBD1. Germline V gene data show CDR1 as SGHTA and CDR2 as FQGNSA. V shed 5 bases and J 5 bases; nucleotides not matched to a gene: 2. The CDR3 length is 13 residues. This CDR3 is CASSRTGNEKLFF. The DNA of the CDR3 is TGTGCCAGCAGCCGGACAGGAAATGAAAAACTGTTTTTT.

The chain employs TRBV5-6 and TRBJ1-1, with D unresolved. From germline, CDR1 is SGHDT and CDR2 YYEEEE. V shed 5 bases and J shed 4 bases, with 21 bases lying between them. The CDR3 has 16 amino acids. The CDR3 is CASRGSGTGEATEAFF. In DNA, the CDR3 is TGTGCCAGCAGAGGTTCAGGTACGGGAGAGGCCACTGAAGCTTTCTTT.

The genes are TRBV4-2 and TRBJ2-1; D is perhaps TRBD2 (5 bases). The V gene's germline CDR1 is LGHNA and CDR2 YNFKEQ. The CDR3 runs 13 residues. V lost 8 bases and J 3 bases, leaving 11 bases between the germline ends. In DNA, the CDR3 is TGTGCCAGCGGACTTTATAGCTACAATGAGCAGTTCTTC. Protein sequence: CASGLYSYNEQFF.

This clone occurred a few times. This chain uses TRBV7-9 with TRBJ2-3; 10 bases align to TRBD2. Germline lookup yields CDR1 SEHNR and CDR2 FQNEAQ (reference sequence). This CDR3 has 16 amino acids. Unmatched junction bases numbered 2, after V lost 0 bases and J lost 2 bases. For the CDR3, the DNA is TGTGCCAGCAGCTTAGCTAGCGGGGGGTTCACAGATACGCAGTATTTT. As protein: CASSLASGGFTDTQYF.

This chain connects TRBV19 to TRBJ2-1; 8 positions agree with TRBD2. J gave up 1 base and V 3 bases, and 14 bases lay outside the gene matches. The CDR3 is made up of 19 amino acids. The germline CDR1 and CDR2 sequences are LNHDA and SQIVND (reference sequence). CDR3 amino acids: CASSISGGGPGGSYNEQFF. As DNA, the CDR3 is TGTGCCAGTAGTATCAGCGGGGGAGGCCCCGGAGGGTCCTACAATGAGCAGTTCTTC.

The gene calls are TRBV11-3 and TRBJ1-1, with 9 nucleotides matching TRBD1. The CDR3 runs 18 residues. V shed 5 bases and J 1 base; nucleotides not matched to a gene: 14. Germline CDR1 and CDR2: SGHNT and YENEEA. The CDR3 sequence is CASSPQTGGSYGNTEAFF. In DNA form, the CDR3 reads TGTGCCAGCAGCCCCCAGACAGGGGGTAGCTACGGGAACACTGAAGCTTTCTTT. The whole variable domain, filled in from reference TRBV11-3 and TRBJ1-1, reads EAGVVQSPRYKIIEKKQPVAFWCNPISGHNTLYWYLQNLGQGPELLIRYENEEAVDDSQLPKDRFSAERLKGVDSTLKIQPAELGDSAVYLCASSPQTGGSYGNTEAFFGQGTRLTVV.

The rearrangement uses TRBV29-1 and TRBJ1-1, with 7 bases identical to TRBD1. Trimming removed 4 bases from V and 6 bases from J; junction bases left unmatched: 11. Germline CDR1 is SQVTM and CDR2 is ANQGSEA. This CDR3 contains 14 residues. In DNA, the CDR3 is TGCAGCGTTGGGCAGGGGGGATTTTTCGCTGAAGCTTTCTTT. Its protein is CSVGQGGFFAEAFF. The variable domain in full, completed from reference TRBV29-1 and TRBJ1-1, reads SAVISQKPSRDICQRGTSLTIQCQVDSQVTMMFWYRQQPGQSLTLIATANQGSEATYESGFVIDKFPISRPNLTFSTLTVSNMSPEDSSIYLCSVGQGGFFAEAFFGQGTRLTVV.

The chain carries TRBV9 and TRBJ2-3; TRBD1 might be the D (5 bases). V lost 0 bases and J lost 1, with 9 bases in between. CDR1 is SGDLS, CDR2 YYNGEE, per germline. The CDR3 is made up of 15 amino acids. DNA of the CDR3: TGTGCCAGCAGCGTAGCTTACAGGCGCACAGATACGCAGTATTTT. Translating it yields CASSVAYRRTDTQYF.

The chain has TRBV19 and TRBJ1-1, with no clear D. Germline lookup yields CDR1 LNHDA and CDR2 SQIVND (reference sequence). V shed 2 bases and J shed 5 bases, with 9 bases lying between them. The CDR3 runs to 13 residues. The CDR3 region has the DNA TGTGCCAGTAGTATATCGTCCAGAACTGAAGCTTTCTTT. It is translated as CASSISSRTEAFF.

This clone was found a few times. The V and J genes are TRBV2 and TRBJ1-1; D is undetermined. Trimming removed 8 bases from V and 1 base from J, with 8 bases in between. Germline V gene data show CDR1 as SNHLY and CDR2 as FYNNEI. The CDR3 is 12 residues long. The CDR3 nucleotides read TGTGCCAGCTGGAGTCAGAACACTGAAGCTTTCTTT. This translates into CASWSQNTEAFF.

The chain links TRBV15 to TRBJ2-5; D unresolved. The CDR3 totals 13 residues. Germline V lookup: CDR1 LNHNV, CDR2 YYDKDF (reference sequence). V lost 3 bases to trimming and J lost 2 bases, with 7 bases between them. CDR3 region: CATSRFAQETQYF. DNA for the CDR3: TGTGCCACCAGCAGGTTCGCGCAAGAGACCCAGTACTTC.

The chain couples TRBV25-1 to TRBJ1-6; D is unresolved. Trimming pared 1 base from V and 8 bases from J, leaving 12 bases between. This CDR3 has 15 residues. The germline V gene encodes CDR1 MGHDK and CDR2 SYGVNS. CDR3 sequence (DNA): TGTGCCAGCAGTGAATTAAGACGGGTCCATTCACCCCTCCACTTT. Amino acid sequence: CASSELRRVHSPLHF.

This chain connects TRBV4-2 to TRBJ2-5; maybe TRBD1 (5 bases). CDR3 length equals 13 residues. Germline CDR1 and CDR2: LGHNA and YNFKEQ. The V and J ends lost 0 bases and 7 bases respectively, with 9 bases between them. CDR3 sequence (DNA): TGTGCCAGCAGCCAAGATCAAGGGGCGACCCAGTACTTC. It yields the protein CASSQDQGATQYF.

This chain connects TRBV5-1 to TRBJ1-1; D perhaps matches TRBD1 (5 bases). V shed 5 bases and J shed 5 bases, with 16 bases lying between them. The germline V gene has CDR1 SGHRS and CDR2 YFSETQ. The CDR3 length is 14 residues. The CDR3 here is CASRTAGRRTEAFF. The DNA of the CDR3 is TGCGCCAGCAGAACTGCAGGGCGTCGTACTGAAGCTTTCTTT.

This sequence joins TRBV30 and TRBJ1-5; no clear D gene. The CDR3 has 13 amino acids. From germline, CDR1 is GTSNPN and CDR2 SVGIG (reference sequence). Trimming stripped 0 bases from V and 3 bases from J, with 6 bases between. CDR3 in amino acids: CAWSVTVNQPQHF. CDR3 nucleotide sequence: TGTGCCTGGAGTGTAACAGTCAATCAGCCCCAGCATTTT. Variable domain in full (rest from reference TRBV30 and TRBJ1-5): SQTIHQWPATLVQPVGSPLSLECTVEGTSNPNLYWYRQAAGRGLQLLFYSVGIGQISSEVPQNLSASRPQDRQFILSSKKLLLSDSGFYLCAWSVTVNQPQHFGDGTRLSIL.

The V and J genes are TRBV4-1 and TRBJ2-7; 7 bases line up with TRBD2. Germline CDR1 reads MGHRA; CDR2 reads YSYEKL. V was pared by 1 base and J by 0 bases, with 6 bases of the junction left unmatched. CDR3 length: 16 amino acids. The CDR3 nucleotides read TGCGCCAGCAGCCAAGCGGCTAGCGGCTTCTCCTACGAGCAGTACTTC. Its translation: CASSQAASGFSYEQYF.

The gene calls are TRBV30 and TRBJ1-5; a possible D gene is TRBD1 (6 bases). Germline-derived CDR1 and CDR2 are GTSNPN and SVGIG (reference sequence). This CDR3 has 14 residues. The V and J ends lost 1 base and 3 bases respectively, with 10 bases between them. The DNA for the CDR3 is TGTGCCTGGAGTGGGGGGCCATCCAATCAGCCCCAGCATTTT. As protein: CAWSGGPSNQPQHF.

The rearrangement joins TRBV6-4 to TRBJ2-1; D not resolved. CDR3 length: 15 residues. The germline V gene encodes CDR1 MRHNA and CDR2 SNTAGT. The ends were cut back, 2 bases at V and 0 bases at J, with 8 bases in the middle. The CDR3 coding sequence is TGTGCCAGCAGTGACGGGCCCAGCTCCTACAATGAGCAGTTCTTC. Translation gives CASSDGPSSYNEQFF.

The chain links TRBV5-6 to TRBJ1-2, with 8 bases aligning to TRBD1. V dropped 4 bases and J dropped 4; count of bases not matched to a gene: 9. CDR1 is SGHDT and CDR2 is YYEEEE in the germline V gene. CDR3 length: 15 residues. The DNA of the CDR3 is TGTGCCAGCAGCCGAAGTACAGGGACAGGCTATGGCTACACCTTC. Translated: CASSRSTGTGYGYTF. Variable domain in full (rest from reference TRBV5-6 and TRBJ1-2): DAGVTQSPTHLIKTRGQQVTLRCSPKSGHDTVSWYQQALGQGPQFIFQYYEEEERQRGNFPDRFSGHQFPNYSSELNVNALLLGDSALYLCASSRSTGTGYGYTFGSGTRLTVV.

The chain combines TRBV10-2 with TRBJ2-2; D may be TRBD2 (5 bases). Trimming took off 1 base at V and 2 bases at J, with 8 bases between the two ends. This CDR3 region has 15 residues. Germline loops: CDR1 WSHSY, CDR2 SAAADI. CDR3 in DNA: TGCGCCAGCAGTGAGTATGCTAGCAACACCGGGGAGCTGTTTTTT. Translation gives CASSEYASNTGELFF.